What follows are 21 T cell receptor beta chains derived from one specimen sequenced in a study of CXCR3-negative and CXCR3-positive naive CD8 T cells (dated by TCRdb to between 2017 and 2020). The sample was run on a NextSeq 550. The Human TCR Profiling Kit (MiLaboratory) was used to make UMI-labeled 5' RACE TRB cDNA libraries. Following reprocessing of the reads by TCRdb, the data hold one row per CDR3 protein sequence and no DNA is available. The sample's clone listing holds 100,000 or so distinct CDR3 sequences. The leading ten clones occupy 1.7% of the sample. The sample comprised naive CXCR3- CD8+ T cells from blood. The intended sense of this specimen's cell subset or site label: CD45RO-CCR7+CD27+CD95- naive CD8+ T cells lacking CXCR3 (TNR3-). These receptors were taken from a human donor in good health. Some clones in this sample may be carry-over from other donors' samples.

The V call is TRBV10-2, the J call TRBJ2-1; TCRdb returns TRBD1, unconfirmable since there is no DNA. Germline V lookup: CDR1 WSHSY, CDR2 SAAADI. This CDR3 contains 16 residues. CDR3: CASSGFLRDSHNEQFF.

The rearrangement uses TRBV7-9 and TRBJ1-1. Per the germline V gene, CDR1 is SEHNR and CDR2 is FQNEAQ (reference sequence). CDR3 length equals 13 residues. The CDR3 loop reads CASSLVAGAEAFF.

The rearrangement uses TRBV2 and TRBJ1-1; TCRdb picks TRBD1, but there is no DNA to check that call. This CDR3 spans 16 amino acids. Germline loops: CDR1 SNHLY, CDR2 FYNNEI. The CDR3 here is CASSEGRKGLDTEAFF.

This chain links TRBV29-1 with TRBJ2-1; TCRdb calls TRBD2, which cannot be checked without DNA. There are 14 residues in the CDR3. Germline CDR1 SQVTM, CDR2 ANQGSEA. CDR3 sequence: CSVEWTSGHNEQFF.

This chain joins TRBV7-3 and TRBJ2-3. The CDR3 consists of 13 residues. CDR1 and CDR2 from the germline V gene are SGHTA and FQGTGA. The CDR3 is CASSLTITDTQYF.

The chain employs TRBV21-1 and TRBJ2-4. TRBV21-1 is designated a pseudogene. This CDR3 has 16 residues. Here the CDR3 reads CASSRIWVIAKNIQYF.

The chain combines TRBV28 with TRBJ2-2; TCRdb's D call of TRBD1 is untestable without DNA. The CDR3 is 18 residues long. Germline CDR1 MDHEN, CDR2 SYDVKM. The CDR3 spells CASSARGTGGMDTGELFF. Filled out from reference TRBV28 and TRBJ2-2, the complete variable domain reads DVKVTQSSRYLVKRTGEKVFLECVQDMDHENMFWYRQDPGLGLRLIYFSYDVKMKEKGDIPEGYSVSREKKERFSLILESASTNQTSMYLCASSARGTGGMDTGELFFGEGSRLTVL.

V is TRBV12-3 or TRBV12-4 and J is TRBJ1-4. CDR3 length equals 11 residues. The CDR3: CASRNNEKLFF.

This chain connects TRBV24-1 to TRBJ2-4; no DNA is available, so the TRBD1 call from TCRdb remains unchecked. CDR1 and CDR2 (germline): KGHDR, SFDVKD. The CDR3 is made up of 17 amino acids. The CDR3: CATSDSGQGEAKNIQYF.

The chain links TRBV14 to TRBJ2-7; there is no DNA to check the TCRdb D call of TRBD1. CDR3 length equals 13 residues. Germline CDR1 and CDR2: SGHDN and FVKESK. CDR3 amino acids: CASSHWPGYEQYF.

The chain couples TRBV27 to TRBJ2-5. This CDR3 contains 14 residues. CDR1 and CDR2 (germline): MNHEY, SMNVEV (reference sequence). This CDR3 reads CASSFFGNQETQYF.

The rearrangement uses TRBV24-1 and TRBJ1-5; as DNA is missing, the TRBD1 call by TCRdb cannot be tested. CDR1 is KGHDR, CDR2 SFDVKD, per germline. This CDR3 has 16 residues. The chain's CDR3 is CATSDSRTRSNQPQHF.

The rearrangement uses TRBV2 and TRBJ2-7. Germline V CDR1 and CDR2: SNHLY, FYNNEI. CDR3 length equals 13 residues. The CDR3 loop is CASSGSSYYEQYF.

The chain joins TRBV15 to TRBJ2-1; TCRdb's assignment of TRBD1 cannot be checked, as there is no DNA. The CDR3 runs to 15 residues. Germline V gives CDR1 LNHNV, CDR2 YYDKDF (reference sequence). Here the CDR3 reads CATSSSGGIYNEQFF.

This chain uses TRBV20-1 with TRBJ2-4; TCRdb gives TRBD1 as the D gene, but with no DNA this cannot be confirmed. CDR1 DFQATT and CDR2 SNEGSKA come from the germline V gene (reference sequence). This CDR3 has 16 residues. This chain's CDR3 is CSARASWPGAKNIQYF.

The gene calls are TRBV29-1 and TRBJ1-2. The CDR3 runs to 13 residues. Germline V lookup: CDR1 SQVTM, CDR2 ANQGSEA. CDR3 sequence: CSVAASRYYGYTF.

The chain joins TRBV29-1 to TRBJ2-7; the TCRdb D gene call, TRBD1, has no DNA to confirm it. Looked up from germline, CDR1 is SQVTM and CDR2 is ANQGSEA. The CDR3 loop spans 14 amino acids. The CDR3: CSVEGRDREFEQYF.

The chain recombines TRBV7-8 with TRBJ2-7. The CDR3 is made up of 13 amino acids. Germline values: CDR1 SGHVS, CDR2 FQNEAQ. The chain's CDR3 is CASSLEAAYEQYF.

The chain combines TRBV29-1 with TRBJ1-1. Germline-derived CDR1 and CDR2 are SQVTM and ANQGSEA. The CDR3 totals 12 residues. CDR3 sequence reads: CSVESRRTEAFF.

The chain recombines TRBV4-3 with TRBJ1-2; the D call of TRBD1 rests on TCRdb alone, since no DNA is present to check it. This CDR3 has 15 residues. The germline gives CDR1 LGHNA, CDR2 YSLEER. CDR3 loop: CASSQDIGQGRGYTF.

V usage is TRBV20-1 and J usage is TRBJ1-1; absent DNA, TCRdb's TRBD1 call cannot be checked. Looked up from germline, CDR1 is DFQATT and CDR2 is SNEGSKA (reference sequence). This CDR3 contains 17 residues. Here the CDR3 reads CSARGFRQGSSNTEAFF.